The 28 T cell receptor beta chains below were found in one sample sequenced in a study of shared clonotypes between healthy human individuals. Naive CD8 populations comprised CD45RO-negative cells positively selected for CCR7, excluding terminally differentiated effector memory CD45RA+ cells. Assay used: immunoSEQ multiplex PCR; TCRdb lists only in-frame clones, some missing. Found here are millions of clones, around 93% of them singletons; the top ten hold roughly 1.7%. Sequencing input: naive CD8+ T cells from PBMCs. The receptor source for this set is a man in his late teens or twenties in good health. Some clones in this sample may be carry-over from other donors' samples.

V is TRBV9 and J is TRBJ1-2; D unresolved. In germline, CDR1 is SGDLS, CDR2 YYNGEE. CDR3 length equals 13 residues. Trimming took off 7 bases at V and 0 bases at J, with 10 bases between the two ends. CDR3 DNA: TGTGCCAGCCGCGACTCAGCTAACTATGGCTACACCTTC. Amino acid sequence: CASRDSANYGYTF.

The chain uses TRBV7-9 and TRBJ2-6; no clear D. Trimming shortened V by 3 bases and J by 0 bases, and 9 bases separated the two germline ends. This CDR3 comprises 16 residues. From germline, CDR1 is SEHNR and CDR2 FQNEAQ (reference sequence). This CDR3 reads CASSLSSLSGANVLTF. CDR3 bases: TGTGCCAGCAGCTTGTCAAGCCTCTCTGGGGCCAACGTCCTGACTTTC.

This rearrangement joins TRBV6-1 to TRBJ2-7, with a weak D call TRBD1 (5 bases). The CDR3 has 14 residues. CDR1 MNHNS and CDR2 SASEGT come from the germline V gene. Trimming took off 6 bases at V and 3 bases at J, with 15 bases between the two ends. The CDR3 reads CASSVGEAVYEQYF. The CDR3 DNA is TGTGCCAGCAGCGTAGGGGAAGCTGTCTACGAGCAGTACTTC.

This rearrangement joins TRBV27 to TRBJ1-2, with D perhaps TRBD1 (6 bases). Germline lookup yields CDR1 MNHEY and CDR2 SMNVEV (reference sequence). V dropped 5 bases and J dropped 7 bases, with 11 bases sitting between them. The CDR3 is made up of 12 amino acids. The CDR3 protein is CASSGEGGGYTF. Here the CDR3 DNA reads TGTGCCAGCAGTGGGGAGGGGGGTGGCTACACCTTC.

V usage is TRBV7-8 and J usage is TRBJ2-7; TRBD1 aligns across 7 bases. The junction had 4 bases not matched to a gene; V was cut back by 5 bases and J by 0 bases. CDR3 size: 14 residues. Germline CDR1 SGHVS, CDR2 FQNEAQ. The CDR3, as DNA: TGTGCCAGCAGCGAAGACAGGGTCTCCTACGAGCAGTACTTC. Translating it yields CASSEDRVSYEQYF.

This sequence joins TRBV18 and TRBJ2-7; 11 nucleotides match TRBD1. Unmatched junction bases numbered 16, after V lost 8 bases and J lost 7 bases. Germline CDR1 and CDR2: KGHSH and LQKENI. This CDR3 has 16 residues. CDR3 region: CASGPRDRGIRREQYF. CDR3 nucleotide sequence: TGTGCCAGCGGACCCCGGGACAGGGGGATTCGTCGTGAGCAGTACTTC.

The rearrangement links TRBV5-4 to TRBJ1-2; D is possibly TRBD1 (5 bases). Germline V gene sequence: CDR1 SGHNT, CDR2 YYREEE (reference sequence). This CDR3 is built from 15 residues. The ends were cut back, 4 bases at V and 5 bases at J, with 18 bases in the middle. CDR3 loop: CASSDRDFKVYGYTF. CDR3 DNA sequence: TGTGCCAGCAGCGATCGGGACTTTAAGGTGTATGGCTACACCTTC.

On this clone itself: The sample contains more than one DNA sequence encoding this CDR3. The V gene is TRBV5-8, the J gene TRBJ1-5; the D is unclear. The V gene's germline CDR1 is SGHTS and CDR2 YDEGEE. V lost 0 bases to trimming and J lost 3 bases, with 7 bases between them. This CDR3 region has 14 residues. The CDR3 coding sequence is TGTGCCAGCAGCTTGGGGCAGATCAATCAGCCCCAGCATTTT. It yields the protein CASSLGQINQPQHF.

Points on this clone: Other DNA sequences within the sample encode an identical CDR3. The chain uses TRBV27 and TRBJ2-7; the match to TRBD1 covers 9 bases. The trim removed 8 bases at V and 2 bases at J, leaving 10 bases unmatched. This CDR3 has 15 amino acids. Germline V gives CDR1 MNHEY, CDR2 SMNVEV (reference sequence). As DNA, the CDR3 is TGTGCCAGCTCCCTCGGGACAGGGAGGACCTACGAGCAGTACTTC. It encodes CASSLGTGRTYEQYF.

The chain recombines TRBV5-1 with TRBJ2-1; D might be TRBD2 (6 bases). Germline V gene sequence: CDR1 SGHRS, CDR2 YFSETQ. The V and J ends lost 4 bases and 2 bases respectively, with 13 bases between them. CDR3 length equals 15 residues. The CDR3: CASSLGSRPYNEQFF. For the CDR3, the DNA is TGCGCCAGCAGCCTCGGGAGCCGGCCCTACAATGAGCAGTTCTTC.

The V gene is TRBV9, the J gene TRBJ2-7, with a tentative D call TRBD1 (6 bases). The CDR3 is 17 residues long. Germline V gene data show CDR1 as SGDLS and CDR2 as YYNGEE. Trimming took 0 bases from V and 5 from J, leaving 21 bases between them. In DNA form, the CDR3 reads TGTGCCAGCAGCGTAGCTACAGGGACAAGGACTTGGCACGAGCAGTACTTC. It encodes CASSVATGTRTWHEQYF. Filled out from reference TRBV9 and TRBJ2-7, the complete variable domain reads DSGVTQTPKHLITATGQRVTLRCSPRSGDLSVYWYQQSLDQGLQFLIQYYNGEERAKGNILERFSAQQFPDLHSELNLSSLELGDSALYFCASSVATGTRTWHEQYFGPGTRLTVT.

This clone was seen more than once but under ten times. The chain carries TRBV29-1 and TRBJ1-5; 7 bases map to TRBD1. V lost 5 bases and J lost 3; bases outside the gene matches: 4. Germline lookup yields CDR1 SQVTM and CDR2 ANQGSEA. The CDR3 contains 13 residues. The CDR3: CSVLTGYNQPQHF. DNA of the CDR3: TGCAGCGTTCTGACAGGGTACAATCAGCCCCAGCATTTT.

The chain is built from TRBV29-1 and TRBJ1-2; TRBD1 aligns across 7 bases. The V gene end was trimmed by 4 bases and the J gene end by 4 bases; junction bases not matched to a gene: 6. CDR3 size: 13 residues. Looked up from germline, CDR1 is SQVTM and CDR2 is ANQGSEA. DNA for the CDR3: TGCAGCGTTGTTATCGACAGGGCCTATGGCTACACCTTC. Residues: CSVVIDRAYGYTF. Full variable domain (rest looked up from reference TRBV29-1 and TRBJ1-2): SAVISQKPSRDICQRGTSLTIQCQVDSQVTMMFWYRQQPGQSLTLIATANQGSEATYESGFVIDKFPISRPNLTFSTLTVSNMSPEDSSIYLCSVVIDRAYGYTFGSGTRLTVV.

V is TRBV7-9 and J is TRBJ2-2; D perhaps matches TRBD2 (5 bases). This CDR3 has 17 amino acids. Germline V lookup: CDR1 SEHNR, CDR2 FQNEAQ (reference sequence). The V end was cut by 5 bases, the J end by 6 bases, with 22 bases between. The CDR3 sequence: CASSPSLRTGRPGELFF. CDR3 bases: TGTGCCAGCAGCCCATCCCTTCGTACGGGGAGACCCGGGGAGCTGTTTTTT.

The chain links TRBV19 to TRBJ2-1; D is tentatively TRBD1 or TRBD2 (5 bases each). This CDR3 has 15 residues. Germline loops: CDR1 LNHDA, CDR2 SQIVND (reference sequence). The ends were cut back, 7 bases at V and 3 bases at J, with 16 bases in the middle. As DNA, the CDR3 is TGTGCCAGTACCCCACTCGGGGCACTCTACAATGAGCAGTTCTTC. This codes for CASTPLGALYNEQFF.

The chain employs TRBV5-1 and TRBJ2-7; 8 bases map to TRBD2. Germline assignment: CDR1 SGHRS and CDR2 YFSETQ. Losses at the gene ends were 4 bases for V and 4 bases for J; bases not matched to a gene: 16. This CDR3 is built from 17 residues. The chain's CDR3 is CASSLHFSAGGTYEQYF. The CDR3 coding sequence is TGCGCCAGCAGCCTCCACTTCAGCGCGGGAGGTACTTACGAGCAGTACTTC.

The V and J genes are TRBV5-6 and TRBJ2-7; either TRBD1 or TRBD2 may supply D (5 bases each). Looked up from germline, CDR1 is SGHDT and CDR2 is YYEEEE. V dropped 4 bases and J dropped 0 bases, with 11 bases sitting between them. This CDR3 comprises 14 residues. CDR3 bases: TGTGCCAGCAGCCCCGGGGCCAGCTCCTACGAGCAGTACTTC. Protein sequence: CASSPGASSYEQYF.

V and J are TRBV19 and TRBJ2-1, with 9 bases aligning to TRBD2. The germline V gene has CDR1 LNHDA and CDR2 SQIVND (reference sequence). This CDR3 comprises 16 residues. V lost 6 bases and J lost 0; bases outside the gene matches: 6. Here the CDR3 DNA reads TGTGCCAGTAGAAGGTTAGCGGGAGCCTCCTACAATGAGCAGTTCTTC. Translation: CASRRLAGASYNEQFF.

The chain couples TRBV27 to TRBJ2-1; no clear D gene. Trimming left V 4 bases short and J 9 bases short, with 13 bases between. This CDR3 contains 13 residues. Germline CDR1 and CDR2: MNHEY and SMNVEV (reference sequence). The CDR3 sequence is CASSWGSWGEQFF. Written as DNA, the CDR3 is TGTGCCAGCAGTTGGGGTAGCTGGGGTGAGCAGTTCTTC.

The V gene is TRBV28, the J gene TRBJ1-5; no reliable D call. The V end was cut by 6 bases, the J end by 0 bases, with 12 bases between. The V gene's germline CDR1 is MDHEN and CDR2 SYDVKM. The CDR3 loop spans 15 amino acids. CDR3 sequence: CASREDGFSNQPQHF. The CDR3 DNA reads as TGTGCCAGCAGGGAAGACGGGTTTAGCAATCAGCCCCAGCATTTT.

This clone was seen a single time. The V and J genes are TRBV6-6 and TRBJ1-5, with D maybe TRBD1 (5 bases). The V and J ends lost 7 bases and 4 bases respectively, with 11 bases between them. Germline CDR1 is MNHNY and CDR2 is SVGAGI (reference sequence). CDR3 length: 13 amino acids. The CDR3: CASTFDRNQPQHF. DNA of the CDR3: TGTGCCAGCACCTTTGACAGAAATCAGCCCCAGCATTTT.

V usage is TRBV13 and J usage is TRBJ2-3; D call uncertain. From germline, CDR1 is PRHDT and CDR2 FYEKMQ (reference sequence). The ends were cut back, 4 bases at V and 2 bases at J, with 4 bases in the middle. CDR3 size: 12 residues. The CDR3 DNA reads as TGTGCCAGCAGCTCGGACACAGATACGCAGTATTTT. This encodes CASSSDTDTQYF.

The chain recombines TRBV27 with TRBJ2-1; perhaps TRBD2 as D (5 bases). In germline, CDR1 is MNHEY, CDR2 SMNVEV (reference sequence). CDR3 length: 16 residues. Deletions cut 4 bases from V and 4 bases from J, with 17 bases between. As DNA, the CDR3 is TGTGCCAGCAGTTCCATTTTCGGGGTTGAATACAATGAGCAGTTCTTC. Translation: CASSSIFGVEYNEQFF.

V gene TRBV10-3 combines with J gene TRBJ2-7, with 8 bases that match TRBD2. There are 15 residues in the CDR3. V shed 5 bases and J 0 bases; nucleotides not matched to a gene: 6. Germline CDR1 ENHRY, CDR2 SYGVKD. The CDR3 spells CAISLTGLDSYEQYF. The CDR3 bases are TGTGCCATCAGTCTAACGGGACTAGACTCCTACGAGCAGTACTTC.

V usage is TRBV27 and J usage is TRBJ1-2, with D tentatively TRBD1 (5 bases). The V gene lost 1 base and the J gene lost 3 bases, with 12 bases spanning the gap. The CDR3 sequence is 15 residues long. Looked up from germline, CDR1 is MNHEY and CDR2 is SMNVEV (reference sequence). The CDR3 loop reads CASSLYQGRDYGYTF. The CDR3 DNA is TGTGCCAGCAGTTTATATCAGGGCAGGGACTATGGCTACACCTTC.

CDR3 sequence reads: CASSSLGGPETQYF. The CDR3 DNA reads TGTGCCAGCAGCTCCCTGGGGGGGCCGGAGACCCAGTACTTC. V is TRBV7-2 and J is TRBJ2-5; maybe TRBD2 (7 bases). Trimming cost V 4 bases and J 5 bases, with 14 bases left between them. The CDR3 spans 14 residues. Germline loops: CDR1 SGHTA, CDR2 FQGNSA.

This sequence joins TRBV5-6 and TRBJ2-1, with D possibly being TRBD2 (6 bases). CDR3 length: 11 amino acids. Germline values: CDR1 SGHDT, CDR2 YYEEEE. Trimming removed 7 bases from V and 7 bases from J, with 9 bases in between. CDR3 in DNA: TGTGCCAGCTCCGGAGGGAATGAGCAGTTCTTC. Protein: CASSGGNEQFF.

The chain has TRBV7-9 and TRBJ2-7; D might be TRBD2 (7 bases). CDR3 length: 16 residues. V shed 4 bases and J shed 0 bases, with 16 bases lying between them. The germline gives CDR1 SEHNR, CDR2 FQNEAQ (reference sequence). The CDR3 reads CASSYPRGGSSYEQYF. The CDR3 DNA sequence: TGTGCCAGCAGCTACCCCAGGGGCGGGAGCTCCTACGAGCAGTACTTC.